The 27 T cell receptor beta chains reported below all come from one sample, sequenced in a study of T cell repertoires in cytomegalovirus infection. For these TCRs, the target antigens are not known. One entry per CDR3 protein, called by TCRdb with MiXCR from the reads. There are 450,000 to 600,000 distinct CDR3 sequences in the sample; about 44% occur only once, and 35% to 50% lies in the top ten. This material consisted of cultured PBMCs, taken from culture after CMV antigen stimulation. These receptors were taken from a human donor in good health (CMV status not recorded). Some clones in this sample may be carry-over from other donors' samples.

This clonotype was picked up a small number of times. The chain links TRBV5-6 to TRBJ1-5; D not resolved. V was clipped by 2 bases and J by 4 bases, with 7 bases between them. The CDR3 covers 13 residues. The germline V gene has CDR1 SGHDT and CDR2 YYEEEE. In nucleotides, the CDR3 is TGTGCCAGCAGCTTTCAGGTGAATCAGCCCCAGCATTTT. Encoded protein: CASSFQVNQPQHF. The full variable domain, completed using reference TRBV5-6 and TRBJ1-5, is DAGVTQSPTHLIKTRGQQVTLRCSPKSGHDTVSWYQQALGQGPQFIFQYYEEEERQRGNFPDRFSGHQFPNYSSELNVNALLLGDSALYLCASSFQVNQPQHFGDGTRLSIL.

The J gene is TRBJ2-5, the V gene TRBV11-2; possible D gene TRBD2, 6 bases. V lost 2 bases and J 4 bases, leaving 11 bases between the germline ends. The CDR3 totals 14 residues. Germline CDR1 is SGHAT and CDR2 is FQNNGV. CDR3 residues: CASSLTGVPETQYF. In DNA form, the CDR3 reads TGTGCCAGCAGCTTAACGGGGGTGCCAGAGACCCAGTACTTC.

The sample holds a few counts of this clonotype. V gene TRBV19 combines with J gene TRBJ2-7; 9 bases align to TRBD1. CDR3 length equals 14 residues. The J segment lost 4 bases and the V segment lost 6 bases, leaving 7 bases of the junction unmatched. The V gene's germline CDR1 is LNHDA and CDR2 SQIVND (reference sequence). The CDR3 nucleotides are TGTGCCAGTAGCCGCAGGGACAGGGAGTACGAGCAGTACTTC. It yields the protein CASSRRDREYEQYF.

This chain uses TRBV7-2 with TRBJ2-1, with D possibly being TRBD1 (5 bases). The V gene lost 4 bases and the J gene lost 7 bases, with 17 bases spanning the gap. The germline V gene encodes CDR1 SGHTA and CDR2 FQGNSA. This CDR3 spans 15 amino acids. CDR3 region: CASSSPVGLRNEQFF. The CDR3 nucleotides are TGTGCCAGCAGCTCCCCCGTGGGGCTGAGGAATGAGCAGTTCTTC. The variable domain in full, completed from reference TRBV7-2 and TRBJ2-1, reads GAGVSQSPSNKVTEKGKDVELRCDPISGHTALYWYRQSLGQGLEFLIYFQGNSAPDKSGLPSDRFSAERTGGSVSTLTIQRTQQEDSAVYLCASSSPVGLRNEQFFGPGTRLTVL.

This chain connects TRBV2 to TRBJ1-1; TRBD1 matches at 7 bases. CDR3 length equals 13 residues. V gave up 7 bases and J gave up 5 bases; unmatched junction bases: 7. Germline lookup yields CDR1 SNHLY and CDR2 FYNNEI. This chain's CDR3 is CASTLGGDTEAFF. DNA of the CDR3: TGTGCCAGCACTCTAGGGGGCGATACTGAAGCTTTCTTT.

The CDR3 protein is CSARDFKRSYEQYF. CDR3 DNA sequence: TGCAGTGCTAGAGATTTTAAGCGCTCCTACGAGCAGTACTTC. The rearrangement joins TRBV20-1 to TRBJ2-7; D not resolved. Trimming removed 0 bases from V and 0 bases from J, with 9 bases in between. The CDR3 spans 14 residues. Germline values: CDR1 DFQATT, CDR2 SNEGSKA (reference sequence).

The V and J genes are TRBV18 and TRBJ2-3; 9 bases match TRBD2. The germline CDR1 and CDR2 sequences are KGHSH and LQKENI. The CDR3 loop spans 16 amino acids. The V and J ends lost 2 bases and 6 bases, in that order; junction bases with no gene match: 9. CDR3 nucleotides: TGTGCCAGCTCACCATTCCTAGCGGGAAGGGCGGATACGCAGTATTTT. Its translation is CASSPFLAGRADTQYF.

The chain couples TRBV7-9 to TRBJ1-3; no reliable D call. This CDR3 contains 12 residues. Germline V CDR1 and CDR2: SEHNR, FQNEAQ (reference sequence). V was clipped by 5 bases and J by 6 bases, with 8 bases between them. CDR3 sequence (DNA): TGTGCCAGCAGCCCCGACCCAAACACCATATATTTT. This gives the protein CASSPDPNTIYF.

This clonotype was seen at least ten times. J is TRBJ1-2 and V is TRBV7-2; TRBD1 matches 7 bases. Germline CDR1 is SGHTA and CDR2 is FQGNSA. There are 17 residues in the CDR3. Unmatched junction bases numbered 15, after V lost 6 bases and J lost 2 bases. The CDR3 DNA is TGTGCCAGCAGTCCCCACACCGGACCGACAGGGAACTATGGCTACACCTTC. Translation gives CASSPHTGPTGNYGYTF. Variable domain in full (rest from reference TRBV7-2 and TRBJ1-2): GAGVSQSPSNKVTEKGKDVELRCDPISGHTALYWYRQSLGQGLEFLIYFQGNSAPDKSGLPSDRFSAERTGGSVSTLTIQRTQQEDSAVYLCASSPHTGPTGNYGYTFGSGTRLTVV.

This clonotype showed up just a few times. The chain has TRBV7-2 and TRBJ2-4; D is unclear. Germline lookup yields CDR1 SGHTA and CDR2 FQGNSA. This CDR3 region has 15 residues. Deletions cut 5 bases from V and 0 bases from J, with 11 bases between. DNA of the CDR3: TGTGCCAGCAGCATCGCGGCTTTAGCCAAAAACATTCAGTACTTC. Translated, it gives CASSIAALAKNIQYF.

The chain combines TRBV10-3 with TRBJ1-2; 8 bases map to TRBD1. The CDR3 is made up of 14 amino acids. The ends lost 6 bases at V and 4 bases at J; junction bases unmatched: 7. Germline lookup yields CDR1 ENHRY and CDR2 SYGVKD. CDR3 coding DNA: TGTGCCATCAGGGAGACAGGGGAGCTCTATGGCTACACCTTC. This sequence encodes CAIRETGELYGYTF.

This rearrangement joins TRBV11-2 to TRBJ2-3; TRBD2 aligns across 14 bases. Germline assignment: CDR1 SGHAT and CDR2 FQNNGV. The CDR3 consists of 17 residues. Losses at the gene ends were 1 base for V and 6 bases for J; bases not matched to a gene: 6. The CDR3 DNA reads TGTGCCAGCAGCTTAGGACTAGCGGGGGGGCAGCTCGATACGCAGTATTTT. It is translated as CASSLGLAGGQLDTQYF.

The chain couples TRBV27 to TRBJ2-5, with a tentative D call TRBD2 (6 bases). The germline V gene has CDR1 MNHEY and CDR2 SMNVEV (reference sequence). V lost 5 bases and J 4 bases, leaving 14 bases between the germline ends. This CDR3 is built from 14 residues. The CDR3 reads CASSPFGGGETQYF. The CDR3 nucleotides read TGTGCCAGCAGTCCGTTCGGGGGTGGAGAGACCCAGTACTTC.

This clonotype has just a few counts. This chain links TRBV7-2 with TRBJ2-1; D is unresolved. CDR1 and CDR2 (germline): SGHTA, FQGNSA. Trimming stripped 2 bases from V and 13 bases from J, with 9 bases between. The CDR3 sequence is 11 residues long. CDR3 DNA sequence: TGTGCCAGCAGCTTAAGGGCTCTTCAGTTCTTC. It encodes CASSLRALQFF. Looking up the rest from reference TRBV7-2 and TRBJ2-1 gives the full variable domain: GAGVSQSPSNKVTEKGKDVELRCDPISGHTALYWYRQSLGQGLEFLIYFQGNSAPDKSGLPSDRFSAERTGGSVSTLTIQRTQQEDSAVYLCASSLRALQFFGPGTRLTVL.

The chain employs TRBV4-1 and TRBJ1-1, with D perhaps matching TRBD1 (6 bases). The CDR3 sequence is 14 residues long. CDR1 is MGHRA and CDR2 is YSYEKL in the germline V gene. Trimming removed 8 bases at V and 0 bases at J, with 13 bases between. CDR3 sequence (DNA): TGCGCCAGCGGACTAGGGGGACTGAACACTGAAGCTTTCTTT. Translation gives CASGLGGLNTEAFF.

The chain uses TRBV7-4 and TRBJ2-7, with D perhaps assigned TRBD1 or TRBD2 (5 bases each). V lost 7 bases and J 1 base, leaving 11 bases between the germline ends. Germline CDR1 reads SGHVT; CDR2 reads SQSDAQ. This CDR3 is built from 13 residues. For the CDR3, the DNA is TGTGCCAGCACAGGGAGACGGTCCTACGAGCAGTACTTC. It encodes CASTGRRSYEQYF.

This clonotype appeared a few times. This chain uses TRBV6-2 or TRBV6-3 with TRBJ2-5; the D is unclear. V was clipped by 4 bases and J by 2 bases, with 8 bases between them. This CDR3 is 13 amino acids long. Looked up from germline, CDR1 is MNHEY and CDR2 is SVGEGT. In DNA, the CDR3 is TGTGCCAGCAGTTTATACGGTCAAGAGACCCAGTACTTC. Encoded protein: CASSLYGQETQYF.

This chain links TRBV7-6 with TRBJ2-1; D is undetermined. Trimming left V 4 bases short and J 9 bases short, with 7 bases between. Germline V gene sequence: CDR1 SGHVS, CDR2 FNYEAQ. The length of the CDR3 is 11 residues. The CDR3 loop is CASSSAREQFF. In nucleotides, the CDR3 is TGTGCCAGCAGCTCTGCTCGTGAGCAGTTCTTC.

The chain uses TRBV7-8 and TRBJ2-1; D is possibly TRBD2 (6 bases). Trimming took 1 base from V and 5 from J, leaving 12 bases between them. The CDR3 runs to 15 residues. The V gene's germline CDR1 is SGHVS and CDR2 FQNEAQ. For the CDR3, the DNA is TGTGCCAGCAGCTTAGAGGGGCTAGCGAACAATGAGCAGTTCTTC. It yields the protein CASSLEGLANNEQFF. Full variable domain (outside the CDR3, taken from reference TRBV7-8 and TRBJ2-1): GAGVSQSPRYKVAKRGQDVALRCDPISGHVSLFWYQQALGQGPEFLTYFQNEAQLDKSGLPSDRFFAERPEGSVSTLKIQRTQQEDSAVYLCASSLEGLANNEQFFGPGTRLTVL.

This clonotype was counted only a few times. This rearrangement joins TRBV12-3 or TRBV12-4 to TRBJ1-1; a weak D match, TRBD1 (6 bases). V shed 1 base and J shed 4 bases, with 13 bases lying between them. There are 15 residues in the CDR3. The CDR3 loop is CASSLEQGGGTEAFF. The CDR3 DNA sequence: TGTGCCAGCAGTTTAGAACAGGGAGGGGGCACTGAAGCTTTCTTT.

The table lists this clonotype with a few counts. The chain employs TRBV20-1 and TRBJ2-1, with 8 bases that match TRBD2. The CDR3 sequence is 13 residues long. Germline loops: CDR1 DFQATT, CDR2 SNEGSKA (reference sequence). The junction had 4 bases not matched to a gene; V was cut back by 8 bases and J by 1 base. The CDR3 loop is CSPGGGSYNEQFF. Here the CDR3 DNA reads TGCAGTCCGGGCGGGGGGTCCTACAATGAGCAGTTCTTC.

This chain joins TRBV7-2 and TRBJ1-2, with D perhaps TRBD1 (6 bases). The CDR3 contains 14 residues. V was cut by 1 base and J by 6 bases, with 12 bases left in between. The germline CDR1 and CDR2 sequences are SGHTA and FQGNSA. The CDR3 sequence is CASSLGRGGDGYTF. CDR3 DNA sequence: TGTGCCAGCAGCTTAGGCAGGGGAGGGGATGGCTACACCTTC.

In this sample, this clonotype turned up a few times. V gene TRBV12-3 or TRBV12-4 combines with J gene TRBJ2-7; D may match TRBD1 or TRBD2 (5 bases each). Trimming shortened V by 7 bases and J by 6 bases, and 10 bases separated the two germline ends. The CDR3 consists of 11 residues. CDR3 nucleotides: TGTGCCAGCACCGGGGCGGGCGAGCAGTACTTC. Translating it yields CASTGAGEQYF.

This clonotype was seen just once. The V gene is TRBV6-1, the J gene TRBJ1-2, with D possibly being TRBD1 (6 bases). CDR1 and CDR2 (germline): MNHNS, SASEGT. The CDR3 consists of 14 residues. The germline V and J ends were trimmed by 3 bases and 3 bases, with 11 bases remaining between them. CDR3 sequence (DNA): TGTGCCAGCAGTGAGGAACAGGGAGACTATGGCTACACCTTC. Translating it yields CASSEEQGDYGYTF.

This CDR3 is CASSPPGSRRETQYF. CDR3 nucleotides: TGTGCCAGCAGCCCCCCTGGTTCGAGGCGAGAGACCCAGTACTTC. The chain carries TRBV7-8 and TRBJ2-5; D is undetermined. Trimming shortened V by 5 bases and J by 4 bases, and 17 bases separated the two germline ends. Looked up from germline, CDR1 is SGHVS and CDR2 is FQNEAQ. The CDR3 runs 15 residues.

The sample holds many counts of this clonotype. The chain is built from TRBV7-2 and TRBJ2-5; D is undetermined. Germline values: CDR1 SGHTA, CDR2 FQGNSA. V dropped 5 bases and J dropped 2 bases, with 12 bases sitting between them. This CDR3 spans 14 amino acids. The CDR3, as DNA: TGTGCCAGCAGCCCTGACTTGATTCAAGAGACCCAGTACTTC. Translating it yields CASSPDLIQETQYF.

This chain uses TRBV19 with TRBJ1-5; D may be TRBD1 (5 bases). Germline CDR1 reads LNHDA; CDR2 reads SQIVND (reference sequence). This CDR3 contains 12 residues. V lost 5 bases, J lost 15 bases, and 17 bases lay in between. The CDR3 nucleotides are TGTGCCAGTAGTGGCAGTGGGACCAATCTGCATTTT. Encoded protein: CASSGSGTNLHF.